This TCR beta chain was profiled in a study of regulatory T cells in long-lasting Graves disease. This clonotype appeared many times. Its antigen is unknown. Germline V lookup: CDR1 MDHEN, CDR2 SYDVKM. V was cut by 3 bases and J by 2 bases, with 3 bases left in between. The CDR3 has 12 amino acids. Time point reported: newly diagnosed GD, antithyroid drugs for less than 3 months. Extracted PBMC RNA gave rise to the TCR library. A peripheral blood sample, roughly 8.7 milliliters in volume, was drawn into EDTA tubes. Study results and limitations: Persistent patients had a count of shared public clonotypes (approximately 2,800) that exceeded that of new patients (about 930).

Arm-PCR of CDR3 regions and iRepertoire HTBI primers were the basis on which TCR beta libraries were built. MiXCR, run by TCRdb on the multiplex PCR reads, gives a single entry per CDR3 protein. This sample has hundreds of thousands of distinct CDR3 sequences; 15% to 20% occur once, and the top ten carry 15% to 20%. This same sample was also part of a study on T cells in Graves' hyperthyroidism and ophthalmopathy.

The clonotype was recovered from a woman in her twenties or thirties with Graves disease. The sample was peripheral blood mononuclear cells (PBMCs), taken at new diagnosis, from a patient treated with antithyroid drugs. The chain uses TRBV28 and TRBJ2-3, with unresolved D. The CDR3 is CASSFTTDTQYF. CDR3 nucleotides: TGTGCCAGCAGTTTTACCACAGATACGCAGTATTTT.